This is a list of T cell receptor delta chains from one sample in a study of human gamma delta and Vdelta1 T cells. TCRdb reanalysed the PCR reads with CATT. In the table there are 5,000 to 6,500 delta-chain clones, 41% of which are singletons. These TCRs are of unknown antigen specificity. Sequencing used Vdelta1 gamma-delta T cells from blood grown in culture (DOT cells). All receptors derive from a human donor in good health. The conserved cysteine and the conserved F or W are not part of the CDR3 here.

J gene: TRDJ2
V gene: TRDV1
CDR3 protein: ALGVRLGSLTAQLF

J gene: TRDJ1
V gene: TRDV1
CDR3 protein: ALGVRSNPKLVSLGDTSDKLI

J gene: TRDJ1
V gene: TRDV1
CDR3 protein: ALGSPPSYSGGYRFGTDKLI

J gene: TRDJ1
V gene: TRDV1
CDR3 protein: ALGEPLSLRSYTDKLI

J gene: TRDJ1
V gene: TRDV1
CDR3 protein: ALGEVGRGLVTDKLI

J gene: TRDJ1
V gene: TRDV1
CDR3 protein: ALGRPTLGDSDKLI

J gene: TRDJ1
V gene: TRDV1
CDR3 protein: ALGEGPPHPGWLILGDTTYTDKLI

J gene: TRDJ1
V gene: TRDV1
CDR3 protein: ALGGVDWPSYTDKLI

J gene: TRDJ1
V gene: TRDV1
CDR3 protein: ALGELVPPSDMRAPYTDKLI

J gene: TRDJ1
V gene: TRDV1
CDR3 protein: ALGALPSLRGDLTDKLI

J gene: TRDJ1
V gene: TRDV1
CDR3 protein: ALGAWGIRPLTDKLI

J gene: TRDJ1
V gene: TRDV1
CDR3 protein: ALGDRVLGDTRPYYTDKLI

J gene: TRDJ1
V gene: TRDV1
CDR3 protein: ALGAPNLYSNTDKLI

J gene: TRDJ1
V gene: TRDV1
CDR3 protein: ALGDNPVVATDKLI

J gene: TRDJ1
V gene: TRDV1
CDR3 protein: ALGEPISLGDTNTDKLI

J gene: TRDJ1
V gene: TRDV1
CDR3 protein: ALGEEGDSRSSSADKLI

J gene: TRDJ1
V gene: TRDV1
CDR3 protein: ALGEPAPDEYCDKLI

J gene: TRDJ1
V gene: TRDV1
CDR3 protein: ALGEPPYTDKLI

J gene: TRDJ1
V gene: TRDV1
CDR3 protein: ALGDNSLRYPKAGKLI

J gene: TRDJ1
V gene: TRDV1
CDR3 protein: ALGDAFLLQRYDPLRDYTDKLI

J gene: TRDJ1
V gene: TRDV1
CDR3 protein: ALGPLGGGPSLYTDKLI

J gene: TRDJ1
V gene: TRDV1
CDR3 protein: ALALLGDRGYTDKLI

J gene: TRDJ1
V gene: TRDV1
CDR3 protein: ALGELNHLSGTGGYAPDKLI

J gene: TRDJ1
V gene: TRDV1
CDR3 protein: ALGDGGVLYTDKLI

J gene: TRDJ1
V gene: TRDV1
CDR3 protein: ALGELSDPIWQVKSWGINKLI

J gene: TRDJ1
V gene: TRDV1
CDR3 protein: ALGTAFLLCKKDCTLSGGDTDKLI

J gene: TRDJ1
V gene: TRDV1
CDR3 protein: ALGGHPCTGGYCGSKAPATDKLI

J gene: TRDJ1
V gene: TRDV1
CDR3 protein: ALGELGGPRVLGDTGDKLI

J gene: TRDJ1
V gene: TRDV1
CDR3 protein: ALGEQFPDWGIRGPSKLI

J gene: TRDJ1
V gene: TRDV1
CDR3 protein: ALGELIFRPENTDKLI

J gene: TRDJ1
V gene: TRDV1
CDR3 protein: ALGELPYTDKLI

J gene: TRDJ3
V gene: TRDV1
CDR3 protein: ALEGDRGSWDTRQMF

J gene: TRDJ1
V gene: TRDV1
CDR3 protein: ALGELTPGHTRSYKLI

J gene: TRDJ1
V gene: TRDV1
CDR3 protein: ALGERQVLRSTPEMYTDKLI

J gene: TRDJ1
V gene: TRDV1
CDR3 protein: ALGELVVGDTPARKLI

J gene: TRDJ1
V gene: TRDV1
CDR3 protein: ALGELPSGGYPTNKLI

J gene: TRDJ1
V gene: TRDV1
CDR3 protein: ALGDYGVLGVLTTYTDKLI

J gene: TRDJ1
V gene: TRDV1
CDR3 protein: ALGEYGVTDTDKLI

J gene: TRDJ1
V gene: TRDV1
CDR3 protein: ALGEHHPKYDWGIRILDTDKLI

J gene: TRDJ1
V gene: TRDV1
CDR3 protein: ALGARGHVNWEKRDTDKLI

J gene: TRDJ1
V gene: TRDV1
CDR3 protein: ALGELNQEPLRWGTTYTDKLI

J gene: TRDJ1
V gene: TRDV3
CDR3 protein: AFKGDRYTDKLI

J gene: TRDJ1
V gene: TRDV1
CDR3 protein: ALGELSTRYFLKGQDWGIRKSTDKLI

J gene: TRDJ1
V gene: TRDV1
CDR3 protein: ALGERPASNGLGDKYTNKLI

J gene: TRDJ1
V gene: TRDV1
CDR3 protein: ALGEWLPLLGVADKLI

J gene: TRDJ1
V gene: TRDV1
CDR3 protein: ALGGDMASWGINGELI

J gene: TRDJ1
V gene: TRDV1
CDR3 protein: ALGELELRGYTDKLI

J gene: TRDJ1
V gene: TRDV1
CDR3 protein: ALGVRVFELPPGTGGLLYTDKLI

J gene: TRDJ1
V gene: TRDV1
CDR3 protein: ALGELVYWGIRRSRTTDKLI

J gene: TRDJ1
V gene: TRDV1
CDR3 protein: ALGGPGYTDKLI

J gene: TRDJ1
V gene: TRDV1
CDR3 protein: ALGDAEPTNNLADTRGTVLYTDKLI

J gene: TRDJ1
V gene: TRDV1
CDR3 protein: ALGEPTLGGSTDKLI

J gene: TRDJ1
V gene: TRDV1
CDR3 protein: ALGGPPENGGTKLI

J gene: TRDJ1
V gene: TRDV1
CDR3 protein: ALGEPHLPTAWGVTDKLI

J gene: TRDJ1
V gene: TRDV1
CDR3 protein: ALGETSANSRPLGEGII

J gene: TRDJ1
V gene: TRAV38-2/DV8
CDR3 protein: AYRSANQPSYVSRTGGNTDKLI

J gene: TRDJ1
V gene: TRDV1
CDR3 protein: ALGELVGRLYWGMYTDKLI